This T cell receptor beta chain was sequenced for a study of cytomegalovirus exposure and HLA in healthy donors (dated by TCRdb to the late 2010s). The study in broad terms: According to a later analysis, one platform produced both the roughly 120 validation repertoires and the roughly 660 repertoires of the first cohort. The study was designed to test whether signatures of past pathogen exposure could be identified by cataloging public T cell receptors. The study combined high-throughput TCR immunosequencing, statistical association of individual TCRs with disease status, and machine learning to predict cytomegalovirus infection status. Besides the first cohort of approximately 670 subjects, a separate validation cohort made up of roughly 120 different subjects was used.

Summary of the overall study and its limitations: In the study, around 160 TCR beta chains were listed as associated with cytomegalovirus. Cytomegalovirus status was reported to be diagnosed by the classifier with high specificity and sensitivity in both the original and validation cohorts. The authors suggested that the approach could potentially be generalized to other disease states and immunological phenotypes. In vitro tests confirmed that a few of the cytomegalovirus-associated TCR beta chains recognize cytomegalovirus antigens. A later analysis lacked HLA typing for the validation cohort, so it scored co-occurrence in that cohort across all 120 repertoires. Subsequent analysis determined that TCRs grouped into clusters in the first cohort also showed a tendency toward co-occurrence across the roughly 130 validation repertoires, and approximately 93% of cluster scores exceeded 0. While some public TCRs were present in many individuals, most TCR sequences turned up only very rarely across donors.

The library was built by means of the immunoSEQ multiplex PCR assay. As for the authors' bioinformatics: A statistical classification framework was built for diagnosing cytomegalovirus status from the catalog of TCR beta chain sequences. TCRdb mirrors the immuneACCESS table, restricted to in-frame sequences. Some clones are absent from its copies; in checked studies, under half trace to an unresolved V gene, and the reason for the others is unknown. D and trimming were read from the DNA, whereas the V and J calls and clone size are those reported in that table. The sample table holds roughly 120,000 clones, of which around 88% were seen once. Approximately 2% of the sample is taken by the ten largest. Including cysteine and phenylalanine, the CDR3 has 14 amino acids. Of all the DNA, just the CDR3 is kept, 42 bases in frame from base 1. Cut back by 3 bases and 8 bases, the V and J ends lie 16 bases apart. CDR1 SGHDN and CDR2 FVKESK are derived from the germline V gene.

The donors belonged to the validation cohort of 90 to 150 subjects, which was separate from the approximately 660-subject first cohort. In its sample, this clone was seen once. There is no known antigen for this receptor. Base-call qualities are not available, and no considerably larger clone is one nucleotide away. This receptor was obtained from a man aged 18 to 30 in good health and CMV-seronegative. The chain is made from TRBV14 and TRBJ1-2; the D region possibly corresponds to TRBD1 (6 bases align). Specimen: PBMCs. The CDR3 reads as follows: CASSHTGFANGYTF. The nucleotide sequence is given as TGTGCCAGCAGCCATACAGGGTTCGCTAACGGCTACACCTTC.